This T cell receptor beta chain was retrieved from a study of glioma-infiltrating T cells after dendritic cell vaccination. For the study at large: Dendritic cells derived from monocytes and pulsed with autologous tumor lysate formed the vaccine.

The time point is: after dendritic cell vaccination, including at tumor progression/relapse. Selection required adequate fresh-frozen tumor tissue plus more than two years' survival data. Study results and limitations: The cohort had few patients with full blood and tumor sets.

Libraries were prepared by immunoSEQ multiplex PCR; TCRdb keeps only in-frame clonotypes and omits some of them. Of approximately 60,000 clones in the sample, 86% are singletons; the top ten hold around 10%. A word on this clone: Its specificity is not known.

Germline V CDR1 and CDR2: SGHDN, FVKESK. CDR3 length: 15 amino acids. V lost 0 bases to trimming and J lost 5 bases, with 13 bases between them. The chain couples TRBV14 to TRBJ1-1, with a weak D call TRBD1 (6 bases). Specimen: blood, collected after dendritic cell vaccination. This receptor was taken from a human donor with glioblastoma. The CDR3 DNA sequence: TGTGCCAGCAGCCAAGATAGGGGGATCGTGACTGAAGCTTTCTTT. Translation gives CASSQDRGIVTEAFF.